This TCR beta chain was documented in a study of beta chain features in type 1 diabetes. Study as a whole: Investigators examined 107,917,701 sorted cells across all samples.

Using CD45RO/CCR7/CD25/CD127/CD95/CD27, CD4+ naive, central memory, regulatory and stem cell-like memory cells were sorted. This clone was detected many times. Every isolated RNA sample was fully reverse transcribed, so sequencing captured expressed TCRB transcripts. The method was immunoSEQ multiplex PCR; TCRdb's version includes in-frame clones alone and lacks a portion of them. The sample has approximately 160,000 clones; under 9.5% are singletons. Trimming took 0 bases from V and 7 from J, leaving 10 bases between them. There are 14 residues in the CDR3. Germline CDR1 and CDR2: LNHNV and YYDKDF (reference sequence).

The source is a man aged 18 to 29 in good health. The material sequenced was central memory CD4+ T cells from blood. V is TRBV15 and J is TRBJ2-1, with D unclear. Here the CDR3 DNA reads TGTGCCACCAGCAGAGACTCGTACGGGAATGAGCAGTTCTTC. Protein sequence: CATSRDSYGNEQFF.